The sequence of this TCR beta chain was determined in a study of OX40 agonist ivuxolimab in advanced cancers. For the wider study: Ivuxolimab was an agonistic, fully human IgG2 monoclonal antibody directed against OX40 (CD134), a costimulatory receptor. Intravenous ivuxolimab was administered to patients every 2 weeks at six dose levels: 0.01, 0.1, 0.3, 1.5, 3 and 10 mg/kg. Partial responses occurred in three dose-escalation patients, of whom one had hepatocellular carcinoma and two had cutaneous melanoma. Of the roughly 52 dose-escalation patients, hepatocellular carcinoma was present in roughly 19, melanoma in some 15, renal cell carcinoma in 9 and head and neck cancer in 9. Prior anti-PD-1, anti-PD-L1 or anti-CTLA-4 therapy was permitted, and checkpoint inhibitors had been received by under 50% of dose-escalation patients. The monotherapy dose-escalation portion (N ≈ 50 patients) of the phase I ivuxolimab trial is reported in the paper. The purpose of peripheral TCRbeta sequencing was to test whether ivuxolimab changed TCR sequence diversity and led to clonal T-cell expansion. In the dose-escalation cohort, 75% to 85% of patients were male, and the mean age was 60 years with a range of roughly 20 to 80. Overall study outcomes, separate from this receptor: Low levels of normalized T-cell clonal expansion were also shown by some nonresponding patients. In the 0.1-3.0 mg/kg groups, partial responders had among the lowest normalized peripheral clonal expansion, particularly in CD8+ T cells. At doses of 0.1 to 3.0 mg/kg, clonal expansion of both CD4+ and CD8+ T cells in blood was seen between baseline and week 6. The antigen specificity of the peripheral T cells that underwent clonal expansion was not determined. After ivuxolimab, CD8+ T cells had more expanded clones than CD4+ T cells on average.

The germline V gene (reference sequence) sets CDR1 to MNHNY and CDR2 to SVGAGI. Relative to germline, V is missing 2 bases and J is missing 3 bases, with 3 bases of the junction outside any gene match. Its CDR3 holds 14 amino acids, cysteine through phenylalanine. The kept DNA is CDR3 alone, 42 bases in frame from the first base. Patients with a history of autoimmune disease or receiving systemic immunosuppression were excluded from the trial. Peripheral blood for TCR sequencing was collected from all dose cohorts at baseline, on cycle 4 day 1, and on cycle 7 day 1. The samples were drawn from a first-in-human, open-label, multicenter phase I dose-escalation trial of ivuxolimab. Adults with locally advanced or metastatic melanoma, renal cell, hepatocellular, or head and neck squamous cell carcinoma were enrolled in the trial. CD4+ and CD8+ T cells were sorted separately from peripheral blood before TCR sequencing.

Genomic DNA was extracted from sorted cells for sequencing of the TCRbeta CDR3 region. The immunoSEQ Assay was used for sequencing of TCRbeta CDR3 regions. TCRdb carries this immuneACCESS record with in-frame sequences only. Its versions omit some clonotypes, under half of them owing to an unresolved V gene in the studies checked, with the rest unexplained. Counted in this sample were 91,000 or so clones; approximately 93% of them appeared once. The top ten clones comprise 0.15% to 0.2% of the sample. Notes on this clone: Its antigen specificity is not known. Qualities for individual bases were not recorded, and no much larger clone is one base off.

This sequence was found in an adult with an advanced solid tumor such as melanoma, head and neck, liver or kidney cancer. The rearranged segments are TRBV6-6 and TRBJ2-7, with 8 bases aligning to TRBD1. The sample here was CD4+ or CD8+ T cells sorted from blood, taken in a trial of the OX40 agonist ivuxolimab. The CDR3 protein sequence reads: CASSYTGTGYEQYF. The sequence in DNA is TGTGCCAGCAGTTACACTGGGACAGGCTACGAGCAGTACTTC.